The 17 T cell receptor beta chains given below trace back to one sample, sequenced in a study of CD8 T cells in Susac syndrome. RNA, at roughly 0.45 to 1 ug, was reverse transcribed with random hexamers. TCRdb analysed the immunoSEQ multiplex PCR reads with MiXCR anew, one entry per CDR3 protein. The data show about 300,000 distinct CDR3 sequences, with around 91% seen just once and 0.18% held by the top ten. The sample consisted of CD8+ T cells from PBMCs. The receptors derive from a human donor with multiple sclerosis.

This chain links TRBV28 with TRBJ2-5, with TRBD1 matching 7 bases. Unmatched junction bases numbered 18, after V lost 6 bases and J lost 5 bases. This CDR3 is 17 amino acids long. Per the germline V gene, CDR1 is MDHEN and CDR2 is SYDVKM. This CDR3 is CASSLGQSKGPRETQYF. As DNA, the CDR3 is TGTGCCAGCAGCTTGGGACAGTCTAAGGGGCCTCGCGAGACCCAGTACTTC.

This clonotype was seen only once. The V call is TRBV11-3, the J call TRBJ1-5, with D possibly TRBD1 on 6 matching bases. Deletions cut 5 bases from V and 0 bases from J, with 20 bases between. CDR3 length equals 18 residues. Germline CDR1 and CDR2: SGHNT and YENEEA. CDR3 loop: CASSPSPDRLYSNQPQHF. CDR3 in DNA: TGTGCCAGCAGCCCGAGCCCTGACAGGCTTTATAGCAATCAGCCCCAGCATTTT.

J is TRBJ1-5 and V is TRBV12-3 or TRBV12-4, with D unclear. V was clipped by 1 base and J by 0 bases, with 7 bases between them. The CDR3 contains 15 residues. The CDR3 here is CASSLVGYSNQPQHF. DNA for the CDR3: TGTGCCAGCAGTTTAGTAGGGTATAGCAATCAGCCCCAGCATTTT.

The CDR3 is CASSQASSGSPPDTQYF. The CDR3 DNA is TGCGCCAGCAGCCAAGCATCTAGCGGGAGTCCCCCAGATACGCAGTATTTT. The V and J genes are TRBV4-3 and TRBJ2-3; 10 bases are a match to TRBD2. CDR1 is LGHNA and CDR2 is YSLEER in the germline V gene. Trimming removed 1 base from V and 4 bases from J; junction bases left unmatched: 8. CDR3 length: 17 amino acids.

This chain uses TRBV27 with TRBJ2-3; 12 bases are shared with TRBD1. Germline assignment: CDR1 MNHEY and CDR2 SMNVEV (reference sequence). This CDR3 comprises 15 residues. Trimming removed 6 bases from V and 7 bases from J; junction bases left unmatched: 8. This CDR3 reads CASSVGQGAMNTQYF. In nucleotides, the CDR3 is TGTGCCAGCAGCGTGGGACAGGGGGCTATGAATACGCAGTATTTT.

The chain has TRBV5-1 and TRBJ2-3; 12 nucleotides line up with TRBD2. The germline V gene has CDR1 SGHRS and CDR2 YFSETQ. V dropped 3 bases and J dropped 2; count of bases not matched to a gene: 7. The CDR3 sequence is 17 residues long. CDR3 sequence: CASSSLLAGGHTDTQYF. DNA of the CDR3: TGCGCCAGCAGCTCCCTCCTAGCGGGGGGGCACACAGATACGCAGTATTTT.

J is TRBJ2-1 and V is TRBV18; the D is unclear. Germline CDR1 KGHSH, CDR2 LQKENI. V lost 0 bases, J lost 7 bases, and 16 bases lay in between. The CDR3 consists of 16 residues. The CDR3 DNA reads TGTGCCAGCTCACCACCCCCTTGGGAACCCGGGAATGAGCAGTTCTTC. As protein: CASSPPPWEPGNEQFF. The full variable domain, completed using reference TRBV18 and TRBJ2-1, is NAGVMQNPRHLVRRRGQEARLRCSPMKGHSHVYWYRQLPEEGLKFMVYLQKENIIDESGMPKERFSAEFPKEGPSILRIQQVVRGDSAAYFCASSPPPWEPGNEQFFGPGTRLTVL.

The chain carries TRBV5-4 and TRBJ2-7; D perhaps matches TRBD2 (6 bases). The ends were cut back, 2 bases at V and 2 bases at J, with 11 bases in the middle. Germline V gives CDR1 SGHNT, CDR2 YYREEE (reference sequence). The CDR3 runs 14 residues. The CDR3 DNA reads TGTGCCAGCAGCTTTGGGACTGATACCTACGAGCAGTACTTC. Translation: CASSFGTDTYEQYF.

CDR3: CATSRGFRNTIYF. CDR3 DNA: TGTGCCACCAGCCGAGGTTTTCGAAACACCATATATTTT. V gene TRBV24-1 combines with J gene TRBJ1-3, with D uncertain. V was clipped by 7 bases and J by 5 bases, with 11 bases between them. The germline V gene has CDR1 KGHDR and CDR2 SFDVKD. The CDR3 covers 13 residues.

The V gene is TRBV4-3, the J gene TRBJ2-1; tentative D call: TRBD2 (6 bases). Germline V lookup: CDR1 LGHNA, CDR2 YSLEER. The CDR3 spans 15 residues. Trimming left V 0 bases short and J 4 bases short, with 10 bases between. CDR3 residues: CASSQERLGYNEQFF. DNA of the CDR3: TGCGCCAGCAGCCAAGAAAGACTAGGTTACAATGAGCAGTTCTTC.

The chain has TRBV5-4 and TRBJ2-5; tentative D call: TRBD2 (6 bases). CDR3 size: 15 residues. The V end was cut by 2 bases, the J end by 2 bases, with 13 bases between. The V gene's germline CDR1 is SGHNT and CDR2 YYREEE (reference sequence). The CDR3 reads CASSFGGSQQETQYF. DNA of the CDR3: TGTGCCAGCAGCTTCGGGGGATCCCAGCAAGAGACCCAGTACTTC.

The chain joins TRBV5-4 to TRBJ2-3, with TRBD1 matching 9 bases. Germline V gives CDR1 SGHNT, CDR2 YYREEE (reference sequence). The V segment lost 3 bases and the J segment 2 bases; nucleotides outside the gene matches: 4. This CDR3 region has 15 residues. CDR3 sequence (DNA): TGTGCCAGCAGCTCCCGGGACAGGGTCACAGATACGCAGTATTTT. Protein sequence: CASSSRDRVTDTQYF.

This chain uses TRBV12-3 or TRBV12-4 with TRBJ1-1; possibly TRBD1 for D (5 bases). The ends were cut back, 5 bases at V and 0 bases at J, with 10 bases in the middle. The CDR3 consists of 14 residues. The CDR3 sequence: CASSVTELNTEAFF. Written as DNA, the CDR3 is TGTGCCAGCAGTGTGACAGAACTGAACACTGAAGCTTTCTTT.

The V gene is TRBV28, the J gene TRBJ1-1, with TRBD1 as a possible D gene (5 bases). Germline CDR1 MDHEN, CDR2 SYDVKM. This CDR3 has 15 amino acids. The V gene lost 3 bases and the J gene lost 1 base, with 12 bases spanning the gap. The CDR3 coding sequence is TGTGCCAGCAGTTTGCCCGGGGGGAGGAACACTGAAGCTTTCTTT. It translates to CASSLPGGRNTEAFF.

This chain connects TRBV9 to TRBJ2-2; unclear D gene. Trimming took 1 base from V and 3 from J, leaving 10 bases between them. The CDR3 extends over 15 amino acids. The germline CDR1 and CDR2 sequences are SGDLS and YYNGEE. The CDR3, as DNA: TGTGCCAGCAGCGTATTTCGGGCTGACACCGGGGAGCTGTTTTTT. Protein product: CASSVFRADTGELFF.

The rearrangement uses TRBV27 and TRBJ2-2; D is uncertain. CDR3 length: 13 residues. Looked up from germline, CDR1 is MNHEY and CDR2 is SMNVEV (reference sequence). Trimming stripped 0 bases from V and 8 bases from J, with 7 bases between. CDR3 residues: CASSLSLEGELFF. The CDR3 bases are TGTGCCAGCAGTTTATCGTTAGAGGGGGAGCTGTTTTTT.

This chain joins TRBV7-9 and TRBJ2-1, with D maybe TRBD2 (6 bases). The CDR3 has 15 amino acids. Trimming left V 2 bases short and J 5 bases short, with 13 bases between. Per germline, CDR1 SEHNR and CDR2 FQNEAQ (reference sequence). The CDR3, as DNA: TGTGCCAGCAGCTTAAGGAGGGTTGGGGACAATGAGCAGTTCTTC. It encodes CASSLRRVGDNEQFF.